The 9 T cell receptor beta chains in this list originate from one sample, sequenced in a study of cytomegalovirus exposure and HLA in healthy donors. The PCR ran on 60 Vbeta and 13 Jbeta primers. Clones were read by immunoSEQ multiplex PCR, and TCRdb kept only the in-frame ones, dropping some. The sample spans 50,000 or so clones; the ten largest clones claim approximately 26%. What was sequenced was PBMCs. The receptors come from a man aged 35-49 years in good health and CMV-seropositive.

This chain connects TRBV9 to TRBJ2-3, with TRBD2 matching over 11 bases. Losses at the gene ends were 0 bases for V and 3 bases for J; bases not matched to a gene: 0. Germline V lookup: CDR1 SGDLS, CDR2 YYNGEE. The CDR3 runs 15 residues. CDR3 sequence: CASSVGLAGTDTQYF. The CDR3 DNA reads TGTGCCAGCAGCGTAGGACTAGCGGGGACAGATACGCAGTATTTT. The variable domain in full, completed from reference TRBV9 and TRBJ2-3, reads DSGVTQTPKHLITATGQRVTLRCSPRSGDLSVYWYQQSLDQGLQFLIQYYNGEERAKGNILERFSAQQFPDLHSELNLSSLELGDSALYFCASSVGLAGTDTQYFGPGTRLTVL.

The chain uses TRBV9 and TRBJ2-1, with 12 nucleotides matching TRBD2. J lost 9 bases, V lost 2 bases, and 15 bases had no gene match. Looked up from germline, CDR1 is SGDLS and CDR2 is YYNGEE. The CDR3 is made up of 18 amino acids. CDR3 coding DNA: TGTGCCAGCAGCGTTTCTAGCGGGAGGGCCTTCGGAAGTGGTGAGCAGTTCTTC. Residues: CASSVSSGRAFGSGEQFF. Based on the CDR3 plus reference TRBV9 and TRBJ2-1, the full variable domain is DSGVTQTPKHLITATGQRVTLRCSPRSGDLSVYWYQQSLDQGLQFLIQYYNGEERAKGNILERFSAQQFPDLHSELNLSSLELGDSALYFCASSVSSGRAFGSGEQFFGPGTRLTVL.

The chain carries TRBV9 and TRBJ1-1; D possibly corresponds to TRBD1 (5 bases). The germline gives CDR1 SGDLS, CDR2 YYNGEE. Trimming stripped 4 bases from V and 4 bases from J, with 20 bases between. The CDR3 totals 16 residues. CDR3 DNA sequence: TGTGCCAGCAGCCATCCTCGAGGAGTGGGGGGCACTGAAGCTTTCTTT. Protein sequence: CASSHPRGVGGTEAFF.

The CDR3 here is CASSAGLAGSNEQFF. Written as DNA, the CDR3 is TGTGCCAGCAGCGCCGGACTAGCGGGGTCAAATGAGCAGTTCTTC. The chain recombines TRBV9 with TRBJ2-1, with 12 bases lining up with TRBD2. This CDR3 has 15 amino acids. Germline CDR1 reads SGDLS; CDR2 reads YYNGEE. J was trimmed by 7 bases and V by 3 bases; bases with no gene match: 5.

This chain links TRBV11-2 with TRBJ2-1; 10 bases line up with TRBD2. Germline-derived CDR1 and CDR2 are SGHAT and FQNNGV. This CDR3 has 18 amino acids. The ends lost 6 bases at V and 3 bases at J; junction bases unmatched: 14. The CDR3 sequence: CASSGLAGVIVSYNEQFF. The CDR3 DNA reads as TGTGCCAGCAGTGGGCTAGCGGGAGTCATAGTAAGCTACAATGAGCAGTTCTTC. Full variable domain (remainder filled in from reference TRBV11-2 and TRBJ2-1): EAGVAQSPRYKIIEKRQSVAFWCNPISGHATLYWYQQILGQGPKLLIQFQNNGVVDDSQLPKDRFSAERLKGVDSTLKIQPAKLEDSAVYLCASSGLAGVIVSYNEQFFGPGTRLTVL.

This chain joins TRBV30 and TRBJ1-5, with 8 bases aligning to TRBD1. J gave up 7 bases and V 2 bases, and 7 bases lay outside the gene matches. The CDR3 is 14 amino acids. Germline CDR1 is GTSNPN and CDR2 is SVGIG (reference sequence). The CDR3 region has the DNA TGTGCCTGGAGTCTGGACAGGGTTGAACAGCCCCAGCATTTT. Amino acids: CAWSLDRVEQPQHF.

The chain employs TRBV30 and TRBJ1-2, with D possibly being TRBD1 (5 bases). Trimming shortened V by 5 bases and J by 2 bases, and 12 bases separated the two germline ends. The CDR3 extends over 13 amino acids. From germline, CDR1 is GTSNPN and CDR2 SVGIG (reference sequence). CDR3 nucleotide sequence: TGTGCCTGGCGGGAGGGGCCCAACTATGGCTACACCTTC. This gives the protein CAWREGPNYGYTF.

The chain links TRBV6-5 to TRBJ2-7; 7 bases fit TRBD1. The germline V gene has CDR1 MNHEY and CDR2 SVGAGI. The CDR3 loop spans 14 amino acids. Losses at the gene ends were 6 bases for V and 1 base for J; bases not matched to a gene: 6. The CDR3 here is CASSRDRKSYEQYF. For the CDR3, the DNA is TGTGCCAGCAGCCGGGACAGAAAATCCTACGAGCAGTACTTC.

This chain links TRBV6-5 with TRBJ1-3, with no clear D. This CDR3 comprises 15 residues. The germline V gene has CDR1 MNHEY and CDR2 SVGAGI. V was trimmed by 5 bases and J by 0 bases, leaving 11 bases between them. Here the CDR3 reads CASSVEGSSGNTIYF. For the CDR3, the DNA is TGTGCCAGCAGTGTGGAGGGAAGCTCTGGAAACACCATATATTTT.